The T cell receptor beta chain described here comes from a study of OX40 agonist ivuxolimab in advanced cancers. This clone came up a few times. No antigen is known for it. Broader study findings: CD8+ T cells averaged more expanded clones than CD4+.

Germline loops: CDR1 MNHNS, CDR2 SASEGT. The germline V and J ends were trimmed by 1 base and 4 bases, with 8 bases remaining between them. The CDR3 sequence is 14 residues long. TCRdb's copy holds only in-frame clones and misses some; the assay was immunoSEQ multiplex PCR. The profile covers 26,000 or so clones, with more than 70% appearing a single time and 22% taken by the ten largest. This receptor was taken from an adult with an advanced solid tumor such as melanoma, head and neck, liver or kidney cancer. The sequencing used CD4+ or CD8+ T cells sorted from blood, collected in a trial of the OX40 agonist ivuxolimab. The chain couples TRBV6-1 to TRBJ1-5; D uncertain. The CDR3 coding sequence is TGTGCCAGCAGTGAAGTCAGCCCAAATCAGCCCCAGCATTTT. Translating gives CASSEVSPNQPQHF.